This TCR beta chain comes out of a study of CD8+CD57+ T cells in acquired aplastic anemia. Study in general: The study obtained an average of approximately 2.9 ug of DNA from sorted CD4+ and CD8+ cells.

The CDR3 covers 16 residues. The germline CDR1 and CDR2 sequences are LNHDA and SQIVND (reference sequence). Profiling of TCR beta VDJ combinations and CDR3 sequences used genomic DNA as template. TCRdb used MiXCR to reprocess the reads, holding one entry per CDR3 protein. The data show about 160,000 distinct CDR3 sequences, 35% to 55% seen once. Points on this clonotype: In this CDR3 the conserved last residue, phenylalanine or tryptophan, is missing, so a read error is likely.

Sequenced: sorted CD4+, CD8+, or CD8+CD57+ T cells (not recorded which) from PBMCs. The chain links TRBV19 to TRBJ1-6, with D uncertain. The sequence derives from a human donor in good health. The CDR3, as DNA: TGTGCCAGTAGTACAACGCCCGTAAAGGGTAATTCGCCCCTCCACTCT. It specifies CASSTTPVKGNSPLHS.